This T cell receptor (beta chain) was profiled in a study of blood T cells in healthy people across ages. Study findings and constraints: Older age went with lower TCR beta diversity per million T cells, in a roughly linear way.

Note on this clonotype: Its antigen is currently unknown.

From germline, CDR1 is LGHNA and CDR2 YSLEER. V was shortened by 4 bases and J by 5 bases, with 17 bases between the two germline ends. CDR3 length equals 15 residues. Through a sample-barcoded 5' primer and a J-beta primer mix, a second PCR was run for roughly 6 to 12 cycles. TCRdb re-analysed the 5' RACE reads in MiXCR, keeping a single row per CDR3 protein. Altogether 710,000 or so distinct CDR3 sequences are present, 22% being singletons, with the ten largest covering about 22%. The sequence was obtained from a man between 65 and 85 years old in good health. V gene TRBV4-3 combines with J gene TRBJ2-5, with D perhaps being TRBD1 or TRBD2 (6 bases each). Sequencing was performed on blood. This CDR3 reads CASSPRGAEVETQYF. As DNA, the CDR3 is TGCGCCAGCAGCCCAAGGGGGGCCGAAGTGGAGACCCAGTACTTC.